The next 19 T cell receptor beta chains were all read from a single sample in a study of graft-versus-host responses after intestinal transplantation. No antigens are known for them. TCRdb's copy holds only in-frame clones and misses some; the assay was immunoSEQ multiplex PCR. The top ten clones hold roughly 0.31% of a sample with tens of thousands of clones, approximately 88% of them seen once. The sample was unstimulated CD4+ T cells sorted from spleen or lymph node cells, taken before intestinal transplant. These receptors were taken from a human donor who received an intestinal transplant.

J is TRBJ2-7 and V is TRBV27; 11 bases are a match to TRBD2. The CDR3 length is 14 residues. The trim removed 8 bases at V and 4 bases at J, leaving 7 bases unmatched. Germline assignment: CDR1 MNHEY and CDR2 SMNVEV (reference sequence). This CDR3 is CASQIIAGGYEQYF. In nucleotides, the CDR3 is TGTGCCAGCCAAATTATAGCGGGGGGGTACGAGCAGTACTTC.

The V gene is TRBV29-1, the J gene TRBJ1-2, with D tentatively TRBD1 (5 bases). Per the germline V gene, CDR1 is SQVTM and CDR2 is ANQGSEA. Trimming cost V 7 bases and J 4 bases, with 16 bases left between them. The CDR3 is 13 amino acids. The CDR3 region has the DNA TGCAGCGCCCTCACAGGAACAGTCTATGGCTACACCTTC. Protein product: CSALTGTVYGYTF.

The V and J genes are TRBV9 and TRBJ2-1, with D uncertain. This CDR3 contains 15 residues. Germline CDR1 is SGDLS and CDR2 is YYNGEE. Trimming left V 0 bases short and J 0 bases short, with 7 bases between. The chain's CDR3 is CASSVAASSYNEQFF. DNA for the CDR3: TGTGCCAGCAGCGTAGCGGCTAGCTCCTACAATGAGCAGTTCTTC.

The V and J genes are TRBV11-3 and TRBJ2-1; 7 nucleotides align to TRBD1. The V and J ends lost 1 base and 6 bases, in that order; junction bases with no gene match: 3. From germline, CDR1 is SGHNT and CDR2 YENEEA. The CDR3 has 14 residues. CDR3 residues: CASSLGPGGNEQFF. The CDR3 region has the DNA TGTGCCAGCAGCTTAGGCCCAGGGGGCAATGAGCAGTTCTTC.

The V gene is TRBV6-1, the J gene TRBJ2-6; D gene ambiguous. This CDR3 is 13 amino acids long. Germline V gene sequence: CDR1 MNHNS, CDR2 SASEGT. Trimming stripped 2 bases from V and 4 bases from J, with 3 bases between. The CDR3 loop is CASSEQGANVLTF. The DNA of the CDR3 is TGTGCCAGCAGTGAACAAGGGGCCAACGTCCTGACTTTC.

The chain joins TRBV5-4 to TRBJ2-5; TRBD2 might be the D (6 bases). This CDR3 has 16 amino acids. Between the trimmed V and J ends, which lost 4 bases and 5 bases, there was a span of 21 bases. CDR1 and CDR2 from the germline V gene are SGHNT and YYREEE (reference sequence). CDR3 DNA sequence: TGTGCCAGCAGCCCCGGGCGGTCCTTGGGGGGTGAGACCCAGTACTTC. Translating gives CASSPGRSLGGETQYF. Drawing the rest from reference TRBV5-4 and TRBJ2-5, the complete variable domain is ETGVTQSPTHLIKTRGQQVTLRCSSQSGHNTVSWYQQALGQGPQFIFQYYREEENGRGNFPPRFSGLQFPNYSSELNVNALELDDSALYLCASSPGRSLGGETQYFGPGTRLLVL.

CDR3 in amino acids: CASMRDSYNEQFF. In nucleotides, the CDR3 is TGTGCCAGCATGAGGGACAGCTACAATGAGCAGTTCTTC. V gene TRBV6-1 combines with J gene TRBJ2-1; 7 positions match TRBD1. CDR1 and CDR2 (germline): MNHNS, SASEGT. CDR3 size: 13 residues. V shed 7 bases and J 3 bases; nucleotides not matched to a gene: 3.

The J gene is TRBJ2-3, the V gene TRBV7-3, with D hard to call. V was shortened by 2 bases and J by 6 bases, with 12 bases between the two germline ends. The germline V gene has CDR1 SGHTA and CDR2 FQGTGA. The CDR3 spans 14 residues. CDR3 in DNA: TGTGCCAGCAGCTTACTGCCAGTCTTGGATACGCAGTATTTT. It specifies CASSLLPVLDTQYF.

This rearrangement joins TRBV28 to TRBJ2-7, with 10 positions matching TRBD1. CDR1 and CDR2 (germline): MDHEN, SYDVKM. The ends lost 6 bases at V and 6 bases at J; junction bases unmatched: 14. CDR3 length equals 16 residues. The CDR3 DNA reads TGTGCCAGCAGGGCTATAGGGACAGGGGCTCGGGTCGAGCAGTACTTC. Translated, it gives CASRAIGTGARVEQYF.

V and J are TRBV18 and TRBJ1-3; no clear D. V was clipped by 8 bases and J by 1 base, with 18 bases between them. From germline, CDR1 is KGHSH and CDR2 LQKENI. CDR3 length equals 16 residues. This CDR3 is CASTPGRSWSGNTIYF. The CDR3 DNA sequence: TGTGCCAGCACCCCCGGGAGATCTTGGTCTGGAAACACCATATATTTT.

The CDR3 region is CASKPPPGQKNTEAFF. DNA of the CDR3: TGTGCCAGCAAACCTCCCCCAGGCCAAAAGAACACTGAAGCTTTCTTT. The rearrangement links TRBV28 to TRBJ1-1; D is undetermined. The CDR3 consists of 16 residues. Germline assignment: CDR1 MDHEN and CDR2 SYDVKM. Trimming took 7 bases from V and 1 from J, leaving 19 bases between them.

This clone was detected only a few times. The chain links TRBV28 to TRBJ1-5; TRBD1 aligns across 10 bases. With 6 bases clipped from V and 7 bases from J, the junction kept 9 bases outside the gene matches. Germline V CDR1 and CDR2: MDHEN, SYDVKM. This CDR3 is 15 amino acids long. CDR3 DNA sequence: TGTGCCAGCAGCCTCCGGGACAGGGGTTCCCAGCCCCAGCATTTT. Residues: CASSLRDRGSQPQHF. Looking up the rest from reference TRBV28 and TRBJ1-5 gives the full variable domain: DVKVTQSSRYLVKRTGEKVFLECVQDMDHENMFWYRQDPGLGLRLIYFSYDVKMKEKGDIPEGYSVSREKKERFSLILESASTNQTSMYLCASSLRDRGSQPQHFGDGTRLSIL.

This clone appeared once. This sequence joins TRBV9 and TRBJ2-6; D uncertain. V was clipped by 0 bases and J by 0 bases, with 10 bases between them. This CDR3 has 17 residues. CDR1 and CDR2 from the germline V gene are SGDLS and YYNGEE. CDR3 nucleotide sequence: TGTGCCAGCAGCGTAGGGGCCTTGAACTCTGGGGCCAACGTCCTGACTTTC. It yields the protein CASSVGALNSGANVLTF. Full variable domain (missing parts from reference TRBV9 and TRBJ2-6): DSGVTQTPKHLITATGQRVTLRCSPRSGDLSVYWYQQSLDQGLQFLIQYYNGEERAKGNILERFSAQQFPDLHSELNLSSLELGDSALYFCASSVGALNSGANVLTFGAGSRLTVL.

The chain employs TRBV5-1 and TRBJ2-1, with D possibly being TRBD2 (5 bases). The germline V and J ends were trimmed by 2 bases and 4 bases, with 13 bases remaining between them. CDR3 length equals 15 residues. Germline CDR1 reads SGHRS; CDR2 reads YFSETQ. The CDR3 is CASSFGGKKYNEQFF. As DNA, the CDR3 is TGCGCCAGCAGCTTTGGAGGCAAGAAGTACAATGAGCAGTTCTTC.

The chain is built from TRBV19 and TRBJ1-5, with 8 bases identical to TRBD1. CDR1 LNHDA and CDR2 SQIVND come from the germline V gene (reference sequence). V shed 5 bases and J 9 bases; nucleotides not matched to a gene: 9. The CDR3 covers 14 residues. The chain's CDR3 is CASSEQGAGGPQHF. The CDR3, as DNA: TGTGCCAGTAGTGAGCAGGGGGCCGGTGGGCCCCAGCATTTT.

V is TRBV23-1 and J is TRBJ2-5, with 7 bases matching TRBD1. TRBV23-1 has ORF status, its function being uncertain. Trimming cost V 0 bases and J 3 bases; bases outside gene matches: 4. This CDR3 has 15 amino acids. The CDR3 DNA is TGCGCCAGCAGTCAATCTCATACAGGGGAAGAGACCCAGTACTTC. This encodes CASSQSHTGEETQYF.

The rearrangement uses TRBV14 and TRBJ2-3; TRBD2 aligns across 10 bases. Per germline, CDR1 SGHDN and CDR2 FVKESK. This CDR3 comprises 15 residues. After removal of 4 bases from V and 8 bases from J, the junction contained 9 bases not matched to a gene. As DNA, the CDR3 is TGTGCCAGCAGCCTCCGTCTAGCGGGAGCCGTTACGCAGTATTTT. Amino acid sequence: CASSLRLAGAVTQYF.

The chain links TRBV6-5 to TRBJ1-1, with 7 positions matching TRBD1. This CDR3 spans 13 amino acids. Losses at the gene ends were 5 bases for V and 2 bases for J; bases not matched to a gene: 2. Germline V lookup: CDR1 MNHEY, CDR2 SVGAGI. The CDR3 sequence: CASSEGANTEAFF. DNA for the CDR3: TGTGCCAGCAGTGAGGGGGCCAACACTGAAGCTTTCTTT.

As DNA, the CDR3 is TGTGCCAGCAGTCCCCGGGACACATTCACCGGGGAGCTGTTTTTT. Its translation is CASSPRDTFTGELFF. The genes are TRBV6-1 and TRBJ2-2; the D gene is possibly TRBD1 (6 bases). Germline lookup yields CDR1 MNHNS and CDR2 SASEGT. This CDR3 comprises 15 residues. Trimming took 5 bases from V and 4 from J, leaving 14 bases between them.